One TCR beta chain is described in this entry. The antigen is unknown. Generated by immunoSEQ multiplex PCR, the TCRdb table keeps only in-frame clones and is missing some. The sample shows 130,000 or so clones, 90% to 95% of them seen only once. The data were obtained in a study of T cell responses to AZD1222 COVID-19 vaccine. The CDR3 totals 13 residues. In germline, CDR1 is SNHLY, CDR2 FYNNEI. Study findings and constraints: Spike-specific TCR breadth and depth grew following two AZD1222 doses. The donor cohort was predominantly white British with a female majority, and clonal diversity may have been underestimated.

This chain links TRBV2 with TRBJ2-1; 8 nucleotides line up with TRBD2. The material was peripheral blood, obtained on day 0 of AZD1222 vaccination. The receptor's source is an adult in good health. CDR3 sequence (DNA): TGTGCTGAATCCCGGGAGGGCTTCAATGAGCAGTTCTTC. It translates to CAESREGFNEQFF.